This TCR beta chain emerged from a study of cytomegalovirus exposure and HLA in healthy donors. CDR1 SGHRS and CDR2 YFSETQ come from the germline V gene. The CDR3 consists of 14 residues. V gave up 1 base and J gave up 4 bases, with 11 bases separating them. PCR amplification relied on 60 Vbeta primers (plus 13 Jbeta primers). The data were produced by immunoSEQ multiplex PCR, yet TCRdb's version contains in-frame clones alone and is incomplete. This sample has 100,000 to 150,000 clones, with 75% to 90% found just once. This rearrangement joins TRBV5-1 to TRBJ1-1, with TRBD1 as a possible D gene (5 bases). The specimen was PBMCs. The clonotype was recovered from a woman aged 50 to 65 in good health and CMV-seropositive. CDR3 bases: TGCGCCAGCAGCTTGCAGGGCTGGAGCACTGAAGCTTTCTTT. Protein: CASSLQGWSTEAFF.